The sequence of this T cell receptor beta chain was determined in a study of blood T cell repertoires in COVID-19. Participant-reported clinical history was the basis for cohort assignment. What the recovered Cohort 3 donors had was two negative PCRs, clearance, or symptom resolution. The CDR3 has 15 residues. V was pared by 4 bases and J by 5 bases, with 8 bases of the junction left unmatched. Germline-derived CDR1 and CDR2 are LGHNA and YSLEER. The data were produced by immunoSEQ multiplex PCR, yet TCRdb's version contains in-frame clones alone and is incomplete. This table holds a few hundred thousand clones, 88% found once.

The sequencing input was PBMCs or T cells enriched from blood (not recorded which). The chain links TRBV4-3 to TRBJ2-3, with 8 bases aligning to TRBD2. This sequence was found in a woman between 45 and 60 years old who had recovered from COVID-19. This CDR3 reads CASSRGTRGGDTQYF. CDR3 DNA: TGCGCCAGCAGCCGAGGGACTAGGGGAGGAGATACGCAGTATTTT.